This T cell receptor (beta chain) was captured by sequencing in a study of blood T cell repertoires in COVID-19 (dated by TCRdb to the early 2020s). With regard to the full study: Collaborator samples came from the United States, Italy and Spain and covered acute and convalescent phases of COVID-19. Samples were obtained from the ongoing ImmuneRACE study (first 160 participants) and from some 1,300 subjects provided by 6 global collaborators. The repertoires were released in a freely available public database meant as a resource for research on the immune response to SARS-CoV-2. The dataset comprised deeply sampled blood TCRbeta repertoires from subjects exposed to, actively infected with, or recovered from COVID-19. Where available, HLA class I and class II types were taken from metadata supplied by the sample provider and were not determined by assay-based typing. Nearly every sample came with metadata listing a de-identified subject ID, COVID-19 status, age in years and sex. The prospective study material was composed of cDNA or gDNA derived from T cells, B-cell-depleted T cells, or PBMCs. Broad study findings and their caveats: The amount of clinical and demographic metadata varied by source and participant and was provided uncurated.

With respect to this clone: Its antigen has not been determined. No base quality values were provided; no much bigger clone lies one nucleotide off.

Via the germline V gene (reference sequence), CDR1 is LNHDA and CDR2 SQIVND. Spanning cysteine to phenylalanine, the CDR3 consists of 13 amino acids. The read is trimmed to its CDR3 DNA, 39 bases read in frame from base 1. V drops 4 bases and J drops 7 bases, leaving 13 bases in between. TCRbeta CDR3 regions were amplified from genomic DNA by means of the immunoSEQ Assay, a bias-controlled multiplex PCR. In the source study's methods: Within the assay, amplification of reference gene primers was used to estimate how many nucleated cells each sample contained. To quantify the absolute abundance of each unique TCRbeta CDR3 rearrangement, sequence reads were collapsed and filtered. For each sample, productive Simpson clonality was calculated as the square root of Simpson's diversity index over productive rearrangements. As stored in TCRdb, this immuneACCESS dataset retains in-frame rearrangements with V and J assigned. A fraction of the clones does not appear; measured against another copy, unresolved V genes explain less than half of the discrepancy, and the remainder lacks a known reason. For V, J and clone size, that table is used; D and trimming come from the DNA. Counted in this sample were 75,000 to 100,000 clones; approximately 90% of them appeared once. Of the sample, roughly 15% falls within the top ten clones.

The collaborating institutions used their own protocols to collect whole blood in K2EDTA tubes. For TCRbeta analysis, collaborators shipped samples as frozen whole blood, isolated PBMCs, or DNA extracted from either of those sample types. In this chain, TRBV19 is recombined with TRBJ1-2, and the D gene may be TRBD1, 6 bases matching. The receptor was isolated from a human donor in a cohort sampled during active COVID-19. Material for sequencing was peripheral blood. The nucleotide sequence is given as TGTGCCAGTAGTACCGCGACAGGCGGTGGCTACACCTTC. Its coded protein is CASSTATGGGYTF.